A single sample is the source of the 28 T cell receptor beta chains below, sequenced in a study of blood T cell repertoires in COVID-19. TCRdb's table, derived via immunoSEQ multiplex PCR, lists solely in-frame clones and lacks some. This table has fewer than 250,000 clones, approximately 90% appearing once. Sequencing input: peripheral blood. The receptors were gathered from a man younger than 40 with COVID-19, enrolled during active disease.

J is TRBJ2-7 and V is TRBV7-9; 9 bases line up with TRBD2. The CDR3 sequence is 13 residues long. Trimming removed 10 bases from V and 1 base from J; junction bases left unmatched: 5. Germline loops: CDR1 SEHNR, CDR2 FQNEAQ (reference sequence). The CDR3 reads CATASGRSYEQYF. The CDR3 DNA reads TGTGCCACCGCGAGCGGGAGGTCCTACGAGCAGTACTTC.

This chain links TRBV14 with TRBJ1-4; D gene unclear. This CDR3 contains 15 residues. Trimming took off 4 bases at V and 2 bases at J, with 11 bases between the two ends. The V gene's germline CDR1 is SGHDN and CDR2 FVKESK. The CDR3 reads CASSLDGRTNEKLFF. The CDR3 nucleotides read TGTGCCAGCAGCCTCGACGGGAGGACTAATGAAAAACTGTTTTTT.

The sample holds a few counts of this clone. The chain recombines TRBV2 with TRBJ1-4; TRBD1 might be the D (6 bases). Trimming left V 4 bases short and J 0 bases short, with 15 bases between. Per germline, CDR1 SNHLY and CDR2 FYNNEI. This CDR3 region has 17 residues. This CDR3 reads CASSGAEDSATNEKLFF. The CDR3 DNA reads TGTGCCAGCAGTGGGGCGGAGGACAGTGCAACTAATGAAAAACTGTTTTTT.

The chain recombines TRBV6-2 or TRBV6-3 with TRBJ1-5, with 7 bases fitting TRBD1. J lost 5 bases, V lost 6 bases, and 10 bases had no gene match. The CDR3 covers 15 residues. The germline V gene encodes CDR1 MNHEY and CDR2 SVGEGT. CDR3 DNA: TGTGCCAGCAGGTACAGGGGAGGTTGGGATCAGCCCCAGCATTTT. Protein: CASRYRGGWDQPQHF.

The V and J genes are TRBV2 and TRBJ2-3, with TRBD1 identical over 9 bases. V gave up 10 bases and J gave up 2 bases; unmatched junction bases: 7. Germline V CDR1 and CDR2: SNHLY, FYNNEI. The CDR3 is 14 residues long. This CDR3 reads CATPGQGPTDTQYF. DNA of the CDR3: TGTGCCACTCCGGGACAGGGTCCCACAGATACGCAGTATTTT.

This chain connects TRBV24-1 to TRBJ1-2, with D tentatively TRBD1 (6 bases). Germline CDR1 is KGHDR and CDR2 is SFDVKD. The CDR3 totals 13 residues. Trimming took off 3 bases at V and 6 bases at J, with 10 bases between the two ends. The CDR3 bases are TGTGCCACCAGTGATGAACGACAGGATGGCTACACCTTC. Amino acid sequence: CATSDERQDGYTF.

The chain couples TRBV6-5 to TRBJ1-1; D remains ambiguous. Germline loops: CDR1 MNHEY, CDR2 SVGAGI. Trimming shortened V by 5 bases and J by 1 base, and 8 bases separated the two germline ends. This CDR3 spans 13 amino acids. The CDR3 loop is CASSLYTNTEAFF. The CDR3 coding sequence is TGTGCCAGCAGTCTATATACGAACACTGAAGCTTTCTTT.

This clone was seen a few times. CDR3 region: CASSLDGKRGYTF. The CDR3 DNA sequence: TGCGCCAGCAGCTTGGACGGGAAGAGGGGCTACACCTTC. The J gene is TRBJ1-2, the V gene TRBV5-1; D call uncertain. Trimming took 0 bases from V and 8 from J, leaving 11 bases between them. The CDR3 is made up of 13 amino acids. The germline gives CDR1 SGHRS, CDR2 YFSETQ.

The V gene is TRBV11-2, the J gene TRBJ2-6; TRBD1 agrees at 9 bases. With 5 bases clipped from V and 0 bases from J, the junction kept 8 bases outside the gene matches. CDR3 length equals 18 residues. The germline CDR1 and CDR2 sequences are SGHAT and FQNNGV. The CDR3 DNA reads TGTGCCAGCAGCAAAGGACAGGGGATCACCTCTGGGGCCAACGTCCTGACTTTC. This sequence encodes CASSKGQGITSGANVLTF.

The V call is TRBV6-6, the J call TRBJ1-6; 7 positions match TRBD1. V gave up 6 bases and J gave up 7 bases; unmatched junction bases: 12. Per the germline V gene, CDR1 is MNHNY and CDR2 is SVGAGI (reference sequence). The CDR3 consists of 16 residues. This chain's CDR3 is CASRAQNRGDNSPLHF. CDR3 nucleotides: TGTGCCAGCAGAGCGCAGAACAGGGGAGACAATTCACCCCTCCACTTT.

The V call is TRBV18, the J call TRBJ1-5; D gene unclear. CDR1 KGHSH and CDR2 LQKENI come from the germline V gene. V dropped 3 bases and J dropped 4 bases, with 7 bases sitting between them. This CDR3 contains 13 residues. CDR3: CASSPSLNQPQHF. DNA of the CDR3: TGTGCCAGCTCACCCTCCTTAAATCAGCCCCAGCATTTT.

This clone occurred once. The chain combines TRBV6-5 with TRBJ1-5; 10 bases align to TRBD1. The CDR3 is 14 residues long. Trimming at V came to 6 bases and at J to 6 bases, leaving 5 bases not matched to a gene. Per germline, CDR1 MNHEY and CDR2 SVGAGI. CDR3 sequence (DNA): TGTGCCAGCAGCCCCGGGACAGGGGTTCAGCCCCAGCATTTT. This gives the protein CASSPGTGVQPQHF.

The chain links TRBV19 to TRBJ1-3, with D possibly matching TRBD1 (5 bases). Between the trimmed V and J ends, which lost 7 bases and 3 bases, there was a span of 19 bases. The CDR3 totals 16 residues. CDR1 LNHDA and CDR2 SQIVND come from the germline V gene (reference sequence). CDR3 in amino acids: CASNPRGGGFGNTIYF. The CDR3 DNA sequence: TGTGCCAGTAATCCTCGCGGGGGAGGCTTTGGAAACACCATATATTTT. Supplemented by reference TRBV19 and TRBJ1-3, the full variable domain reads DGGITQSPKYLFRKEGQNVTLSCEQNLNHDAMYWYRQDPGQGLRLIYYSQIVNDFQKGDIAEGYSVSREKKESFPLTVTSAQKNPTAFYLCASNPRGGGFGNTIYFGEGSWLTVV.

The chain uses TRBV28 and TRBJ2-2, with 15 bases identical to TRBD2. With V trimmed by 5 bases and J by 7 bases, 8 bases remained unmatched. From germline, CDR1 is MDHEN and CDR2 SYDVKM. The CDR3 has 17 amino acids. The CDR3 sequence is CASSAGGLAGGGGELFF. CDR3 in DNA: TGTGCCAGCAGTGCGGGCGGACTAGCGGGAGGGGGCGGGGAGCTGTTTTTT. The full variable domain, its missing parts supplied by reference TRBV28 and TRBJ2-2, is DVKVTQSSRYLVKRTGEKVFLECVQDMDHENMFWYRQDPGLGLRLIYFSYDVKMKEKGDIPEGYSVSREKKERFSLILESASTNQTSMYLCASSAGGLAGGGGELFFGEGSRLTVL.

V gene TRBV27 combines with J gene TRBJ2-2; TRBD2 is a possible D gene (5 bases). V was clipped by 2 bases and J by 4 bases, with 14 bases between them. CDR1 and CDR2 from the germline V gene are MNHEY and SMNVEV (reference sequence). The CDR3 is 16 residues long. The CDR3 nucleotides read TGTGCCAGCAGTTTACGGTTCGGGGTGGGCACCGGGGAGCTGTTTTTT. It specifies CASSLRFGVGTGELFF.

This chain links TRBV10-3 with TRBJ1-2; maybe TRBD1 (6 bases). From germline, CDR1 is ENHRY and CDR2 SYGVKD. CDR3 length: 15 amino acids. Between the trimmed V and J ends, which lost 2 bases and 3 bases, there was a span of 13 bases. The CDR3 nucleotides read TGTGCCATCAGTGAGCAGGGGACCAACGACTATGGCTACACCTTC. Protein sequence: CAISEQGTNDYGYTF.

The chain has TRBV6-6 and TRBJ1-5; D may be TRBD1 (6 bases). V was cut by 7 bases and J by 7 bases, with 17 bases left in between. Looked up from germline, CDR1 is MNHNY and CDR2 is SVGAGI (reference sequence). This CDR3 spans 14 amino acids. The chain's CDR3 is CASTEWGLSQPQHF. CDR3 coding DNA: TGTGCCAGCACTGAATGGGGGCTCTCGCAGCCCCAGCATTTT.

This chain connects TRBV5-8 to TRBJ2-1, with D possibly matching TRBD1 (5 bases). Trimming removed 4 bases from V and 4 bases from J, with 12 bases in between. The germline gives CDR1 SGHTS, CDR2 YDEGEE. CDR3 length: 14 residues. CDR3 nucleotides: TGTGCCAGCAGCGCCACCGACAGATACAATGAGCAGTTCTTC. It translates to CASSATDRYNEQFF.

This clone appeared a few times. The chain carries TRBV7-2 and TRBJ1-6, with D hard to call. Germline CDR1 and CDR2: SGHTA and FQGNSA. V was clipped by 5 bases and J by 5 bases, with 16 bases between them. The CDR3 is 16 amino acids. The chain's CDR3 is CASSQKLWAHNSPLHF. The CDR3 region has the DNA TGTGCCAGCAGCCAAAAACTTTGGGCTCATAATTCACCCCTCCACTTT.

V is TRBV11-3 and J is TRBJ2-2; D possibly corresponds to TRBD2 (6 bases). Germline assignment: CDR1 SGHNT and CDR2 YENEEA. CDR3 length: 18 residues. V was trimmed by 3 bases and J by 5 bases, leaving 22 bases between them. In nucleotides, the CDR3 is TGTGCCAGCAGCTTTAATTTTTTGGGCGGGGTCAAAACCGGGGAGCTGTTTTTT. Its protein is CASSFNFLGGVKTGELFF.

The chain employs TRBV27 and TRBJ2-7, with TRBD2 as a possible D gene (6 bases). The CDR3 has 13 residues. CDR1 and CDR2 (germline): MNHEY, SMNVEV (reference sequence). V dropped 5 bases and J dropped 7 bases, with 15 bases sitting between them. DNA of the CDR3: TGTGCCAGCAGTCACAATGGCGGAGGGGAGCAGTACTTC. As protein: CASSHNGGGEQYF.

The V call is TRBV12-5, the J call TRBJ2-1; 7 bases map to TRBD1. Losses at the gene ends were 5 bases for V and 4 bases for J; bases not matched to a gene: 11. CDR3 length equals 16 residues. Per the germline V gene, CDR1 is LGHNT and CDR2 is FRNRAP. Here the CDR3 reads CASGQTQTGVYNEQFF. The DNA for the CDR3 is TGTGCTAGTGGTCAGACGCAAACAGGGGTTTACAATGAGCAGTTCTTC.

V is TRBV24-1 and J is TRBJ2-3, with 7 nucleotides matching TRBD1. The CDR3 runs 16 residues. Per the germline V gene, CDR1 is KGHDR and CDR2 is SFDVKD. J gave up 4 bases and V 3 bases, and 9 bases lay outside the gene matches. This chain's CDR3 is CATSDPSGQAADTQYF. DNA for the CDR3: TGTGCCACCAGTGATCCGTCCGGACAGGCGGCAGATACGCAGTATTTT.

This clone was observed once. In DNA, the CDR3 is TGTGCCAGCTCACCACCGGGACAGGAAGAGCTGTTTTTT. Its translation: CASSPPGQEELFF. V is TRBV18 and J is TRBJ2-2; TRBD1 matches 8 bases. V was clipped by 0 bases and J by 11 bases; unmatched bases: 2. Germline assignment: CDR1 KGHSH and CDR2 LQKENI. The CDR3 spans 13 residues.

The rearrangement uses TRBV4-1 and TRBJ2-1, with 7 bases identical to TRBD2. Germline trimming cut 4 bases from V and 1 base from J; bases unmatched to any gene: 7. CDR3 length: 16 residues. From germline, CDR1 is MGHRA and CDR2 YSYEKL. The chain's CDR3 is CASSRLLAESYNEQFF. The CDR3 region has the DNA TGCGCCAGCAGCCGGCTTCTAGCGGAGTCCTACAATGAGCAGTTCTTC.

The V and J genes are TRBV4-1 and TRBJ2-3; 15 bases are shared with TRBD2. Germline loops: CDR1 MGHRA, CDR2 YSYEKL. The CDR3 runs to 17 residues. V gave up 1 base and J gave up 3 bases; unmatched junction bases: 2. The CDR3 DNA follows: TGCGCCAGCAGCCAAGGAGGACTAGCGGGAGGGACAGATACGCAGTATTTT. It encodes CASSQGGLAGGTDTQYF.

The rearrangement links TRBV28 to TRBJ2-2; D is possibly TRBD1 (6 bases). Trimming pared 4 bases from V and 6 bases from J, leaving 18 bases between. The CDR3 sequence is 16 residues long. Germline CDR1 and CDR2: MDHEN and SYDVKM. The CDR3 loop is CASSWGLNLISGELFF. The CDR3 DNA reads TGTGCCAGCAGTTGGGGGCTAAACTTAATCTCCGGGGAGCTGTTTTTT.

This chain joins TRBV6-6 and TRBJ2-1, with D possibly being TRBD2 (6 bases). V gave up 6 bases and J gave up 12 bases, with 15 bases separating them. Germline V gene lookup returns CDR1 MNHNY and CDR2 SVGAGI (reference sequence). The CDR3 runs to 12 residues. The chain's CDR3 is CASSPGGIGQFF. For the CDR3, the DNA is TGTGCCAGCAGCCCTGGGGGGATTGGGCAGTTCTTC.